Below are 15 T cell receptor beta chains sequenced from a single sample in a study of shared clonotypes between healthy human individuals. As defined, naive CD8 cells were CD45RO-negative and positively selected for CCR7, with terminally differentiated effector memory CD45RA+ cells excluded. The repertoire was sequenced with immunoSEQ multiplex PCR; TCRdb's copy has only in-frame clones and lacks some. The data hold 650,000 to 800,000 clones, with under 95% observed a single time. Sequenced: naive CD8+ T cells sorted from blood. The origin of the receptors is a young man in good health.

The chain couples TRBV29-1 to TRBJ1-1; 10 bases fit TRBD1. The V gene end was trimmed by 1 base and the J gene end by 10 bases; junction bases not matched to a gene: 12. CDR1 and CDR2 from the germline V gene are SQVTM and ANQGSEA. This CDR3 contains 15 residues. For the CDR3, the DNA is TGCAGCGTTGAAGCCCCGGGACAGGGGTTTCTCCGAGCTTTCTTT. Translation gives CSVEAPGQGFLRAFF.

The gene calls are TRBV30 and TRBJ2-6; 7 positions agree with TRBD2. The CDR3 has 19 amino acids. Germline loops: CDR1 GTSNPN, CDR2 SVGIG (reference sequence). V dropped 1 base and J dropped 5; count of bases not matched to a gene: 17. CDR3 in amino acids: CAWSGAREGLGVWANVLTF. The CDR3 region has the DNA TGTGCCTGGAGTGGGGCGAGGGAGGGCCTGGGAGTGTGGGCCAACGTCCTGACTTTC.

This chain uses TRBV6-6 with TRBJ2-2; D is perhaps TRBD2 (6 bases). The V end was cut by 2 bases, the J end by 3 bases, with 13 bases between. The CDR3 has 16 residues. CDR1 and CDR2 (germline): MNHNY, SVGAGI (reference sequence). In DNA, the CDR3 is TGTGCCAGCAGTTACAGTTTGGAGGGATACACCGGGGAGCTGTTTTTT. Translating gives CASSYSLEGYTGELFF.

V is TRBV13 and J is TRBJ1-1; 7 bases line up with TRBD1. The CDR3 totals 12 residues. CDR1 and CDR2 from the germline V gene are PRHDT and FYEKMQ (reference sequence). Germline trimming cut 3 bases from V and 6 bases from J; bases unmatched to any gene: 1. CDR3 in amino acids: CASSLTGSEAFF. CDR3 coding DNA: TGTGCCAGCAGCTTGACAGGGTCTGAAGCTTTCTTT.

In its sample, this clone was seen a few times. The gene calls are TRBV9 and TRBJ2-7; D possibly corresponds to TRBD2 (5 bases). Trimming shortened V by 0 bases and J by 3 bases, and 7 bases separated the two germline ends. Germline V lookup: CDR1 SGDLS, CDR2 YYNGEE. CDR3 length equals 13 residues. This CDR3 is CASSVGDYYEQYF. The DNA for the CDR3 is TGTGCCAGCAGCGTAGGCGACTACTACGAGCAGTACTTC.

The gene calls are TRBV30 and TRBJ2-7, with 7 bases lining up with TRBD1. V lost 1 base to trimming and J lost 4 bases; unmatched junction nucleotides: 1. CDR3 length equals 12 residues. Per the germline V gene, CDR1 is GTSNPN and CDR2 is SVGIG (reference sequence). The CDR3 here is CAWSGDSYEQYF. For the CDR3, the DNA is TGTGCCTGGAGTGGGGACAGTTACGAGCAGTACTTC.

The chain recombines TRBV27 with TRBJ1-1; D not certain. This CDR3 has 14 amino acids. V was shortened by 0 bases and J by 4 bases, with 9 bases between the two germline ends. Germline V gives CDR1 MNHEY, CDR2 SMNVEV (reference sequence). The CDR3 is CASSLSGRGTEAFF. The CDR3 DNA is TGTGCCAGCAGTTTATCGGGCAGAGGCACTGAAGCTTTCTTT.

The chain recombines TRBV6-5 with TRBJ1-5; the match to TRBD1 covers 9 bases. The CDR3 totals 15 residues. Trimming removed 5 bases from V and 6 bases from J; junction bases left unmatched: 8. Germline values: CDR1 MNHEY, CDR2 SVGAGI. The CDR3 bases are TGTGCCAGCAGTCCCTCGGGACAGGGCTTTCAGCCCCAGCATTTT. Its translation is CASSPSGQGFQPQHF.

The gene calls are TRBV5-1 and TRBJ2-5; D unresolved. This CDR3 is built from 11 residues. The ends were cut back, 1 base at V and 4 bases at J, with 2 bases in the middle. Germline V gene lookup returns CDR1 SGHRS and CDR2 YFSETQ. The CDR3 sequence is CASSLIETQYF. The CDR3 nucleotides are TGCGCCAGCAGCTTGATAGAGACCCAGTACTTC.

This rearrangement joins TRBV27 to TRBJ2-7; D perhaps matches TRBD2 (7 bases). V dropped 5 bases and J dropped 7 bases, with 18 bases sitting between them. The CDR3 sequence is 14 residues long. Looked up from germline, CDR1 is MNHEY and CDR2 is SMNVEV (reference sequence). DNA of the CDR3: TGTGCCAGCAGTCGGGGGGCGGGTCACGGGGAGCAGTACTTC. It translates to CASSRGAGHGEQYF.

The rearrangement joins TRBV30 to TRBJ2-1, with D perhaps given as TRBD1 or TRBD2 (5 bases each). CDR1 is GTSNPN and CDR2 is SVGIG in the germline V gene (reference sequence). V lost 5 bases and J lost 6, with 8 bases in between. CDR3 length equals 11 residues. This chain's CDR3 is CAWLGTNEQFF. CDR3 nucleotides: TGTGCCTGGCTAGGGACCAATGAGCAGTTCTTC.

V and J are TRBV10-3 and TRBJ2-3; D unclear. Germline values: CDR1 ENHRY, CDR2 SYGVKD. V was clipped by 2 bases and J by 2 bases, with 11 bases between them. This CDR3 comprises 15 residues. This chain's CDR3 is CAISEPLAATDTQYF. DNA for the CDR3: TGTGCCATCAGTGAGCCCTTAGCCGCCACAGATACGCAGTATTTT.

The chain joins TRBV2 to TRBJ2-7, with D possibly being TRBD1 (6 bases). V was pared by 7 bases and J by 5 bases, with 24 bases between. This CDR3 comprises 16 residues. The germline gives CDR1 SNHLY, CDR2 FYNNEI. Written as DNA, the CDR3 is TGTGCCAGCATTAAGGGGGAATATCCAGTTCACCACGAGCAGTACTTC. This sequence encodes CASIKGEYPVHHEQYF. Variable domain in full (rest from reference TRBV2 and TRBJ2-7): EPEVTQTPSHQVTQMGQEVILRCVPISNHLYFYWYRQILGQKVEFLVSFYNNEISEKSEIFDDQFSVERPDGSNFTLKIRSTKLEDSAMYFCASIKGEYPVHHEQYFGPGTRLTVT.

On this clone itself: Additional DNA sequences in this sample encode the identical CDR3. The rearrangement joins TRBV27 to TRBJ2-7, with TRBD1 matching 11 bases. V lost 1 base to trimming and J lost 0 bases; unmatched junction nucleotides: 2. CDR1 MNHEY and CDR2 SMNVEV come from the germline V gene (reference sequence). This CDR3 spans 16 amino acids. The CDR3 nucleotides read TGTGCCAGCAGTTTATTGGGGACAGGGGGCTCCTACGAGCAGTACTTC. Amino acids: CASSLLGTGGSYEQYF.

This rearrangement joins TRBV5-1 to TRBJ2-3; tentatively, D is TRBD2 (5 bases). The V end lost 5 bases, the J end lost 2 bases, and 21 bases lay between the germline ends. Germline V lookup: CDR1 SGHRS, CDR2 YFSETQ. The CDR3 contains 17 residues. The CDR3 region is CASSRLGSVPPTDTQYF. The CDR3, as DNA: TGCGCCAGCAGTCGACTTGGGAGCGTACCCCCCACAGATACGCAGTATTTT.